This T cell receptor (beta chain) derives from a study of molecular identifiers for immune sequencing clone quantification. Study-wide results and limits: Single-cell amounts of spiked Jurkat TCR RNA were reportedly detectable among 950,000 to 1,000,000 naive cells.

TCRdb itself ran the PCR reads through MiXCR, one entry per CDR3 protein. This sample has 350,000 or so distinct CDR3 sequences; over 20% occur once, and the top ten carry approximately 0.8%. In the case of this clonotype: Antigen specificity is unknown.

V shed 2 bases, J shed 0 bases, and the junction held 9 bases outside the gene matches. The germline CDR1 and CDR2 sequences are LGHNT and FRNRAP. The CDR3 runs to 17 residues. Material for sequencing was naive CD8+ T cells from blood, with Jurkat cell RNA spiked in. Subset specified: FACS-sorted CD8+CD4-CCR7+CD45RA+ naive T cells. The receptor was isolated from a human donor in good health. Some libraries in this study had Jurkat cell RNA spiked in. The chain carries TRBV12-5 and TRBJ1-1, with 7 bases matching TRBD1. CDR3 DNA: TGTGCTAGTGGTTTGCCCTTCCGGACAGGTATGAACACTGAAGCTTTCTTT. Amino acid sequence: CASGLPFRTGMNTEAFF.